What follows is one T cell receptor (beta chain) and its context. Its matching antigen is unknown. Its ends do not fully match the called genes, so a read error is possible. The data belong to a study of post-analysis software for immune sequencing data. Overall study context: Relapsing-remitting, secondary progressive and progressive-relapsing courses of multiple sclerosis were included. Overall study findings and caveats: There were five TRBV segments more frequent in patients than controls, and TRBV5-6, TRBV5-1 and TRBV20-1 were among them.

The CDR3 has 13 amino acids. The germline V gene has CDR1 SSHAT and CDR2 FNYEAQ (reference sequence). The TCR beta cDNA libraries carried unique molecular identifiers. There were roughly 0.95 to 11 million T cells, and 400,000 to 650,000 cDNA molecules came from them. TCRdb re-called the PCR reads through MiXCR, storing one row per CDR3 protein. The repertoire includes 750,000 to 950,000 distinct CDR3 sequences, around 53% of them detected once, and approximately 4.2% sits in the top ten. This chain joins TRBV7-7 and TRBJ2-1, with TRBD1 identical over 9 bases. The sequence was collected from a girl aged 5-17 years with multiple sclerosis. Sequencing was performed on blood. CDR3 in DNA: TGTGCTAGCAGCTGGAGGACAGGGGATGAGCAGTTCTTC. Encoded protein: CASSWRTGDEQFF.